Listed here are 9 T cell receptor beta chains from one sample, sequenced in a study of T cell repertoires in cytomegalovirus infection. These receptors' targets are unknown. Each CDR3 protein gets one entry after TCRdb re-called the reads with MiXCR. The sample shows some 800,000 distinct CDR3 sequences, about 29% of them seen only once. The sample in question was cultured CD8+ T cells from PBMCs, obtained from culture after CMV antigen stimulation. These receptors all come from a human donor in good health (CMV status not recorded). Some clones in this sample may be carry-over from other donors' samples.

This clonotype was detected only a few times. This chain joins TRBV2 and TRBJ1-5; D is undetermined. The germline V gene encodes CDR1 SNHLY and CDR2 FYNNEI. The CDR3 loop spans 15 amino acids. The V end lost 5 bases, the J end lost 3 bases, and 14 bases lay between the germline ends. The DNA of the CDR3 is TGTGCCAGCAGTAGGCTCTTTACGGACAATCAGCCCCAGCATTTT. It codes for CASSRLFTDNQPQHF. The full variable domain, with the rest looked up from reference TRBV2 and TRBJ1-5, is EPEVTQTPSHQVTQMGQEVILRCVPISNHLYFYWYRQILGQKVEFLVSFYNNEISEKSEIFDDQFSVERPDGSNFTLKIRSTKLEDSAMYFCASSRLFTDNQPQHFGDGTRLSIL.

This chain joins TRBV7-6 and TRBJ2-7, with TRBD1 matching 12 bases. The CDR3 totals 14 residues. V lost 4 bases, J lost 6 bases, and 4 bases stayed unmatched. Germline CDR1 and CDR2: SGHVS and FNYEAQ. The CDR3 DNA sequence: TGTGCCAGCAGCTCGGGACAGGGGGCGTTCGAGCAGTACTTC. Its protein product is CASSSGQGAFEQYF.

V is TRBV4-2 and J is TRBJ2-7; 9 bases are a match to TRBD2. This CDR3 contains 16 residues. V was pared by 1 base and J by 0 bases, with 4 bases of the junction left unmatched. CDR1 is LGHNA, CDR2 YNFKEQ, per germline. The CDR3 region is CASSQVSSGASYEQYF. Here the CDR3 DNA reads TGTGCCAGCAGCCAAGTGTCTAGCGGGGCCTCCTACGAGCAGTACTTC.

The CDR3 sequence: CASSFGSPLLLFF. DNA of the CDR3: TGTGCCAGCAGCTTCGGATCGCCCCTGTTGCTGTTTTTT. J is TRBJ2-2 and V is TRBV5-6; D remains ambiguous. The CDR3 totals 13 residues. Germline CDR1 reads SGHDT; CDR2 reads YYEEEE. The germline V and J ends were trimmed by 2 bases and 13 bases, with 15 bases remaining between them. Using reference TRBV5-6 and TRBJ2-2 for the parts outside the CDR3, the full variable domain is DAGVTQSPTHLIKTRGQQVTLRCSPKSGHDTVSWYQQALGQGPQFIFQYYEEEERQRGNFPDRFSGHQFPNYSSELNVNALLLGDSALYLCASSFGSPLLLFFGEGSRLTVL.

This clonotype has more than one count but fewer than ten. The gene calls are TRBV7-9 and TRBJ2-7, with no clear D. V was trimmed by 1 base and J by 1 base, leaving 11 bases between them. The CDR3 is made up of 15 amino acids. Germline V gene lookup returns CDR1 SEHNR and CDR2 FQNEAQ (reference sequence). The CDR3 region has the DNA TGTGCCAGCAGCTTAGATATCGGCGGATCCTACGAGCAGTACTTC. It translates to CASSLDIGGSYEQYF.

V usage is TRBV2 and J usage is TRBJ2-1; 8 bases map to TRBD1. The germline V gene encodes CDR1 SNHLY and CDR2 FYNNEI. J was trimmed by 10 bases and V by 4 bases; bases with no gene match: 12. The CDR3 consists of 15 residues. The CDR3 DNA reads TGTGCCAGCAGTGGTTCCGGACAGGGATATACAGAGCAGTTCTTC. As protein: CASSGSGQGYTEQFF.

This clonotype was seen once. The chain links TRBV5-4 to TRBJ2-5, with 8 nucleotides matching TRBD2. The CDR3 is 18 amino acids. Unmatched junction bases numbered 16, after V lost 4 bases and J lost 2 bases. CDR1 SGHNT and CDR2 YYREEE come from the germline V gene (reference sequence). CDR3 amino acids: CASSTTRMRGVSQETQYF. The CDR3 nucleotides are TGTGCCAGCAGCACTACTCGGATGCGGGGGGTCTCGCAAGAGACCCAGTACTTC.

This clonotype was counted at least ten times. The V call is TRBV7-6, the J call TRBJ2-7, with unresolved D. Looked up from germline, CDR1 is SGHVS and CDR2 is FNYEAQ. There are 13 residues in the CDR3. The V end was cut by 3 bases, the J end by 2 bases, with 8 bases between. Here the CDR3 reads CASSLETPYEQYF. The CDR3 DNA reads TGTGCCAGCAGCTTGGAGACACCCTACGAGCAGTACTTC.

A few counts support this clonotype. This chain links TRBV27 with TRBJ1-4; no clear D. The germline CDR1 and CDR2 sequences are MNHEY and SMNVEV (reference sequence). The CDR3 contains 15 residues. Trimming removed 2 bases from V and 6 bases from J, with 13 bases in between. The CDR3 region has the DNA TGTGCCAGCAGTTTAGGTATCGGGTTGGATGAAAAACTGTTTTTT. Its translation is CASSLGIGLDEKLFF.